These 9 T cell receptor beta chains share one sample of origin, sequenced in a study of T cell repertoires in cytomegalovirus infection. TCRdb fed the reads into MiXCR, producing one record per CDR3 protein. This table holds some 400,000 distinct CDR3 sequences, around 32% found once. The sequenced material came from PBMCs. The receptors stem from a human donor in good health (CMV status not recorded). Some clones in this sample may be carry-over from other donors' samples.

This clonotype turned up a few times. The CDR3 is CASSWGLAGGEQFF. CDR3 DNA: TGTGCCAGCAGCTGGGGACTAGCGGGTGGTGAGCAGTTCTTC. The V call is TRBV7-9, the J call TRBJ2-1; 12 bases are a match to TRBD2. The CDR3 consists of 14 residues. The V segment lost 4 bases and the J segment 9 bases; nucleotides outside the gene matches: 4. Germline V gives CDR1 SEHNR, CDR2 FQNEAQ (reference sequence).

A word on this clonotype: Likely a read error: the CDR3 ends without its conserved phenylalanine or tryptophan. The rearrangement links TRBV5-6 to TRBJ2-7; maybe TRBD2 (5 bases). V was cut by 4 bases and J by 2 bases, with 10 bases left in between. CDR1 is SGHDT and CDR2 is YYEEEE in the germline V gene. The CDR3 length is 13 residues. The CDR3 nucleotides read TGTGCCAGCAGCCCGCGGACTCCCTACGAGCAGTACTTA. This gives the protein CASSPRTPYEQYL.

The chain combines TRBV28 with TRBJ1-5, with 7 bases identical to TRBD1. Germline assignment: CDR1 MDHEN and CDR2 SYDVKM. The CDR3 has 15 amino acids. V lost 6 bases and J lost 7; bases outside the gene matches: 12. The CDR3 DNA reads TGTGCCAGCAGAGATACAGGGGTAGGAGTGCAGCCCCAGCATTTT. Translated: CASRDTGVGVQPQHF.

V usage is TRBV11-2 and J usage is TRBJ1-4, with D hard to call. Trimming pared 5 bases from V and 11 bases from J, leaving 9 bases between. In germline, CDR1 is SGHAT, CDR2 FQNNGV. The CDR3 has 11 residues. The CDR3 spells CASSEQGKLFF. CDR3 nucleotides: TGTGCCAGCAGCGAGCAAGGGAAACTGTTTTTT. Full variable domain (rest looked up from reference TRBV11-2 and TRBJ1-4): EAGVAQSPRYKIIEKRQSVAFWCNPISGHATLYWYQQILGQGPKLLIQFQNNGVVDDSQLPKDRFSAERLKGVDSTLKIQPAKLEDSAVYLCASSEQGKLFFGSGTQLSVL.

The gene calls are TRBV20-1 and TRBJ1-2; possibly TRBD1 for D (5 bases). CDR3 length: 12 residues. Germline CDR1 is DFQATT and CDR2 is SNEGSKA (reference sequence). V dropped 1 base and J dropped 2 bases, with 5 bases sitting between them. The CDR3 protein is CSARGQNYGYTF. In DNA, the CDR3 is TGCAGTGCTAGAGGACAGAACTATGGCTACACCTTC.

This chain joins TRBV7-9 and TRBJ2-1, with 12 bases that match TRBD2. The CDR3 spans 15 residues. Trimming removed 5 bases from V and 8 bases from J; junction bases left unmatched: 7. Germline loops: CDR1 SEHNR, CDR2 FQNEAQ (reference sequence). In nucleotides, the CDR3 is TGTGCCAGCAGCCACCGACTAGCGGGGGAGGATGAGCAGTTCTTC. It translates to CASSHRLAGEDEQFF.

This clonotype has just a few counts. V and J are TRBV12-3 or TRBV12-4 and TRBJ2-5, with TRBD1 matching over 11 bases. The V and J ends lost 5 bases and 6 bases, in that order; junction bases with no gene match: 8. The CDR3 length is 15 residues. The CDR3 spells CASSAGQGGLKTQYF. CDR3 nucleotide sequence: TGTGCCAGCAGTGCGGGACAGGGGGGGCTAAAGACCCAGTACTTC.

The sample holds many counts of this clonotype. The rearrangement joins TRBV12-3 or TRBV12-4 to TRBJ2-1; D is possibly TRBD1 (6 bases). Trimming removed 6 bases at V and 2 bases at J, with 23 bases between. There are 18 residues in the CDR3. CDR3 DNA sequence: TGTGCCAGCAGCCCTCATTCACGGCCAGGGACAACCTACAATGAGCAGTTCTTC. Amino acids: CASSPHSRPGTTYNEQFF.

This chain connects TRBV6-2 or TRBV6-3 to TRBJ1-1; D is ambiguous. Trimming cost V 5 bases and J 2 bases, with 12 bases left between them. Looked up from germline, CDR1 is MNHEY and CDR2 is SVGEGT. The CDR3 totals 14 residues. CDR3 amino acids: CASSPPAVNTEAFF. The CDR3 DNA is TGTGCCAGCAGTCCCCCGGCCGTAAACACTGAAGCTTTCTTT.